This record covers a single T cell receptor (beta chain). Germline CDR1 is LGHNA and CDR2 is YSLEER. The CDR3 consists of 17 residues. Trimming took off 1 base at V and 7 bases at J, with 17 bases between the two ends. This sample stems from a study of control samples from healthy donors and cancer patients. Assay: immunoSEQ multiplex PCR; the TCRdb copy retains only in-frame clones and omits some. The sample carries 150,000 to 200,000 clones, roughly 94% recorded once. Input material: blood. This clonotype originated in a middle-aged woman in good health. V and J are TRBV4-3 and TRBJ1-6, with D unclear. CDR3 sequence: CASSQVKQPSYNSPLHF. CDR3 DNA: TGCGCCAGCAGCCAAGTTAAACAGCCTAGTTACAATTCACCCCTCCACTTT.